This TCR beta chain was retrieved from a study of T-cell reconstitution after alpha-beta-depleted transplantation in children. Unique molecular identifiers were used in preparing the TCRbeta library. TCRdb re-analysed the PCR reads in MiXCR, keeping a single row per CDR3 protein. The data show about 540,000 distinct CDR3 sequences, around 20% seen once. CDR3 length: 11 residues. Between the trimmed V and J ends, which lost 3 bases and 5 bases, there was a span of 5 bases. The receptor's source is a human donor who donated a stem cell graft to a child with acute lymphoblastic leukemia. This specimen was PBMCs from the stem cell graft donor, taken from the stem cell graft. The V and J genes are TRBV12-3 or TRBV12-4 and TRBJ2-7; D not certain. The CDR3 nucleotides read TGTGCCAGCAGTTTTGATCACGAGCAGTACTTC. Its protein is CASSFDHEQYF.